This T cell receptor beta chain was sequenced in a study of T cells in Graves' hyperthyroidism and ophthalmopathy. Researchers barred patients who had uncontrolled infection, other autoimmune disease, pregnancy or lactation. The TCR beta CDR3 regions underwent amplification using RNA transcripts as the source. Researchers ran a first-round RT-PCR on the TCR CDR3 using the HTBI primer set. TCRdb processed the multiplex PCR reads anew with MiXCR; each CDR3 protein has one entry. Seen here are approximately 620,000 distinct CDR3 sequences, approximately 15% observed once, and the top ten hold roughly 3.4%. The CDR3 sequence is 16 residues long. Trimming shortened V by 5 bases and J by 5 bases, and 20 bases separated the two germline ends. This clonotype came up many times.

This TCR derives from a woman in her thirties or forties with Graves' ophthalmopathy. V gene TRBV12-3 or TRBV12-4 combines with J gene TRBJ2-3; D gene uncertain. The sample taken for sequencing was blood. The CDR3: CASSPRTVGREDTQYF. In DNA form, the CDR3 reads TGTGCCAGCAGTCCACGGACCGTAGGTAGGGAAGATACGCAGTATTTT.